Listed below are T cell receptor beta chains from one sample, sequenced in a study of cytomegalovirus exposure and HLA in healthy donors. Produced via immunoSEQ multiplex PCR; TCRdb's table is partial and in-frame only. There are around 170,000 clones in the sample; roughly 84% occur only once, and approximately 2.4% lies in the top ten. Sequenced sample: PBMCs. These receptor sequences come from a woman between 45 and 60 years old in good health and CMV-seropositive. The CDR3 runs from the conserved cysteine through the conserved F or W. D genes are given only for firm matches. Not every row has a clone size; where given, it reads once, few, many or a size class.

>-|TRBJ2-7|-|TRBV6-1
CASTNLGQYEQYF
TGTGCCAGCACCAACCTCGGACAGTACGAGCAGTACTTC
>-|TRBJ2-7|-|TRBV6-5
CASSYRLEQYF
TGTGCCAGCAGTTACAGACTCGAGCAGTACTTC
>once|TRBJ2-5|TRBD2|TRBV5-1
CASSLAGGQETQYF
TGCGCCAGCAGTTTAGCGGGGGGGCAAGAGACCCAGTACTTC
>-|TRBJ1-3|-|TRBV4-2
CASSRDLGDSGNTIYF
TGTGCCAGCAGTCGCGACCTAGGGGACTCTGGAAACACCATATATTTT
>-|TRBJ2-1|TRBD2|TRBV15
CATSRDVTGGPNEQFF
TGTGCCACCAGCAGAGATGTGACGGGGGGGCCTAATGAGCAGTTCTTC
>-|TRBJ2-3|-|TRBV23-1
CASSREWGTDTQYF
TGCGCCAGCAGCCGGGAGTGGGGCACAGATACGCAGTATTTT
>-|TRBJ1-1|TRBD1|TRBV6-1
CASSFTRQGAVSFF
TGTGCCAGCAGCTTTACCCGACAGGGGGCTGTGTCTTTCTTT
>-|TRBJ2-1|-|TRBV6-1
CASSPQLHNEQFF
TGCGCCAGCAGTCCACAGCTGCACAATGAGCAGTTCTTC
>-|TRBJ2-7|-|TRBV6-1
CASSGVSGPYEQYF
TGTGCCAGCAGTGGGGTTAGCGGACCCTACGAGCAGTACTTC
>-|TRBJ2-3|TRBD2|TRBV11-2
CASSPPSGGFTDTQYF
TGTGCCAGCAGCCCCCCTAGCGGGGGGTTCACAGATACGCAGTATTTT
>few|TRBJ2-7|TRBD1|TRBV6-5
CASSYVTGGSYEQYF
TGTGCCAGCAGTTACGTAACAGGGGGTAGCTACGAGCAGTACTTC
>-|TRBJ1-4|-|TRBV4-2
CASSQGQPNEKLFF
TGTGCCAGCAGCCAAGGACAGCCTAATGAAAAACTGTTTTTT
>-|TRBJ2-2|TRBD2|TRBV4-2
CASSQDYEGLGAGELFF
TGTGCCAGCAGCCAAGATTACGAGGGACTAGGGGCCGGGGAGCTGTTTTTT
>-|TRBJ2-2|TRBD1|TRBV7-2
CASSSQGQGPKTGELFF
TGTGCCAGCAGCTCCCAAGGACAGGGGCCAAAAACCGGGGAGCTGTTTTTT
>-|TRBJ1-6|-|TRBV5-6
CASSLEAGSSYNSPLHF
TGTGCCAGCAGCTTGGAAGCAGGTAGCTCCTATAATTCACCCCTCCACTTT
>-|TRBJ1-4|-|TRBV29-1
CSAETGLNEKLFF
TGCAGCGCAGAGACGGGTCTAAATGAAAAACTGTTTTTT
>-|TRBJ2-7|-|TRBV6-6
CASGQTQTYEQYF
TGTGCCAGCGGACAGACCCAAACCTACGAGCAGTACTTC
>-|TRBJ1-1|TRBD1|TRBV5-1
CASSSTHRGQGTEAFF
TGCGCCAGCAGCTCCACCCACAGGGGGCAAGGCACTGAAGCTTTCTTT
>-|TRBJ1-2|-|TRBV7-9
CSSSPAGYGYTF
TGTTCCAGCAGCCCCGCCGGGTATGGCTACACCTTC
>few|TRBJ2-2|TRBD1|TRBV5-4
CASSFGQDVTGELFF
TGTGCCAGCAGCTTTGGACAGGACGTCACCGGGGAGCTGTTTTTT
>-|TRBJ1-5|-|TRBV4-2
CASSQREGNRNQPQHF
TGTGCCAGCAGCCAAAGGGAGGGGAACCGCAATCAGCCCCAGCATTTT
>-|TRBJ2-6|TRBD2|TRBV7-3
CASSLGGAGANVLTF
TGTGCCAGCAGCTTGGGGGGGGCTGGGGCCAACGTCCTGACTTTC
>-|TRBJ2-1|TRBD2|TRBV9
CASSAWGSGGGEQFF
TGTGCCAGCAGCGCGTGGGGATCGGGGGGGGGTGAGCAGTTCTTC
>-|TRBJ2-1|TRBD2|TRBV5-1
CASSLAGAGGHSYNEQFF
TGCGCCAGCAGCTTGGCCGGCGCGGGGGGGCACTCCTACAATGAGCAGTTCTTC
>-|TRBJ1-1|-|TRBV29-1
CSVVKGEGTEAFF
TGCAGCGTTGTGAAGGGCGAGGGCACTGAAGCTTTCTTT
>-|TRBJ1-2|-|TRBV5-1
CASSDPGRGYTF
TGCGCCAGCAGCGATCCGGGGAGAGGCTACACCTTC
>-|TRBJ2-7|-|TRBV6-5
CASRSQEKQYF
TGTGCCAGCAGGTCCCAAGAGAAGCAGTACTTC
>-|TRBJ2-7|-|TRBV10-3
CAISGGPSDSYEQYF
TGTGCCATCAGCGGGGGACCCTCGGACTCCTACGAGCAGTACTTC